This TCR beta chain was retrieved from a study of blood T cell repertoires in COVID-19 (dated by TCRdb to about 2020). About the full investigation: For ImmuneRACE Cohort 3, a participant was defined as recovered based on two consecutive negative NP/OP PCR tests, clearance by a healthcare professional, or resolution of symptoms. Samples from collaborators originated in the United States, Italy and Spain and spanned both the acute and convalescent phases of COVID-19. The prospective study material was composed of cDNA or gDNA derived from T cells, B-cell-depleted T cells, or PBMCs. Samples were obtained from the ongoing ImmuneRACE study (first 160 participants) and from over a thousand subjects provided by 6 global collaborators. Where available, HLA class I and class II types were taken from metadata supplied by the sample provider and were not determined by assay-based typing. A freely available public database, intended as a resource for researchers studying the immune response to SARS-CoV-2, is where the repertoires were released. The dataset comprised deeply sampled blood TCRbeta repertoires from subjects exposed to, actively infected with, or recovered from COVID-19. Nearly every sample came with metadata listing a de-identified subject ID, COVID-19 status, age in years and sex. Study-wide conclusions, independent of this receptor: The amount of clinical and demographic metadata varied by source and participant and was provided uncurated.

Participants in the prospective study were aged roughly 18 to 89 years, lived in 20 to 30 United States geographic areas, and enrolled through a virtual design. In the prospective study, participants were assigned to cohorts based on the clinical history participants reported in a screening survey and a study questionnaire. Mobile phlebotomists in the prospective study collected whole blood, serum and a nasopharyngeal or oropharyngeal swab from every participant. Over a roughly 2-month period, participants in the prospective study had the option of providing additional blood draws and questionnaires. Prospective study blood samples were shipped either frozen or at room temperature before DNA extraction. TCRbeta CDR3 regions were amplified from genomic DNA using the immunoSEQ Assay, a bias-controlled multiplex PCR. Concerning the study's data processing: Within the assay, amplification of reference gene primers was used to estimate how many nucleated cells each sample contained. Sequence reads were collapsed and filtered to measure the absolute abundance of every unique TCRbeta CDR3 rearrangement. For each sample, productive Simpson clonality was calculated as the square root of Simpson's diversity index across productive rearrangements. TCRdb holds this immuneACCESS table with in-frame rearrangements only. Some clones are missing; in checked studies, unresolved V genes explain under half, and the rest has no known cause. V, J and clone size derive from that table, while D and trimming were established from the DNA sequence. In all, the sample holds 200,000 to 250,000 clones, and less than 90% of those were seen once. Of the sample, 3.1% falls within the top ten clones.

With regard to this clone: Its antigen is not yet known. It has no much larger one-base neighbor in the sample; base qualities were not kept.

V ends up 4 bases short and J 10 bases short, with an unmatched junction base count of 10. Spanning cysteine to phenylalanine, the CDR3 consists of 15 amino acids. This entry keeps only the CDR3 DNA: 45 bases, framed from base 1. CDR1 and CDR2 (MNHEY, SVGEGT) derive from the germline V gene. Input material: PBMCs or T cells enriched from blood (not recorded which). The V and J genes are TRBV6-2 or TRBV6-3 and TRBJ1-6, with TRBD1 matching 7 junction bases. The clonotype originates from a woman aged 45-65 years in a cohort exposed to, infected with or recovered from COVID-19 (not recorded which). At the DNA level, the sequence is TGTGCCAGCAGTTCTACCAGACAGGGAGTGTCACCCCTCCACTTT. It codes for CASSSTRQGVSPLHF.